This TCR beta chain stems from a study of T cell repertoires in cytomegalovirus infection. Across the whole study: Recently identified HLA-C-restricted CMV epitopes were used, and well-studied HLA-B-restricted CMV epitopes were used as well. It can be stated that public TCR beta signatures indicated CMV infection as well as a matching HLA type.

Comments on this clonotype: The antigen remains unidentified.

Germline-derived CDR1 and CDR2 are SGHTA and FQGTGA. CDR3 size: 16 residues. V was pared by 0 bases and J by 5 bases, with 6 bases of the junction left unmatched. MiXCR was run by TCRdb on the reads, yielding one entry per CDR3 protein. The sample consists of approximately 30,000 distinct CDR3 sequences, around 20% of them appearing once. General study points: In two of eight donors, the top clonotype was HLA-C-restricted CMV-specific. Carriers of CMV plus the relevant HLA were identified by cumulative public TCR beta family frequency.

The V and J genes are TRBV7-3 and TRBJ2-2, with TRBD1 matching 7 bases. The input for sequencing was CD8+ T cells from cultured PBMCs, taken from culture after CMV antigen stimulation. This clonotype was sampled from a human donor in good health (CMV status not recorded). Some clones in this sample may be carry-over from other donors' samples. The CDR3 DNA follows: TGTGCCAGCAGCTTAACAGGGGGCGCCGGTACCGGGGAGCTGTTTTTT. It specifies CASSLTGGAGTGELFF.